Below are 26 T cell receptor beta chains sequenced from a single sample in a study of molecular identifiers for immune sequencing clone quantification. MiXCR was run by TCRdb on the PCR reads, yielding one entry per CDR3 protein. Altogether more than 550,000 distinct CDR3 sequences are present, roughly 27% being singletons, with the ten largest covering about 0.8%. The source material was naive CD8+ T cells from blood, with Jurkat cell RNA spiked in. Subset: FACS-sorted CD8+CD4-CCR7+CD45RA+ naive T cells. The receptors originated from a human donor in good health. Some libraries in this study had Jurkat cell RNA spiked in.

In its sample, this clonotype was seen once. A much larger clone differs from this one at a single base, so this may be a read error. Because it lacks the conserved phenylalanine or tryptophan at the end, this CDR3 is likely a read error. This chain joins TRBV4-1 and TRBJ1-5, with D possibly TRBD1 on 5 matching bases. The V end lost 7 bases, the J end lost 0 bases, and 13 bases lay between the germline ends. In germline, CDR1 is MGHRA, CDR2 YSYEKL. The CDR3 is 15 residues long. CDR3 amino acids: CASNPTDYSNQPQHS. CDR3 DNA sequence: TGCGCCAGCAACCCGACAGATTATAGCAATCAGCCCCAGCATTCT.

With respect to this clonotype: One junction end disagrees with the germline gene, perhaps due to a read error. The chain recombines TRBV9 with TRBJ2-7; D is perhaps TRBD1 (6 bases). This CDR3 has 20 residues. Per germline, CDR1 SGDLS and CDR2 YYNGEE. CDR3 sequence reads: CAGSVVPPGQPPSRGYEQYF. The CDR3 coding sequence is TGTGCCGGCAGCGTAGTTCCCCCGGGACAACCTCCCAGCCGAGGCTACGAGCAGTACTTC.

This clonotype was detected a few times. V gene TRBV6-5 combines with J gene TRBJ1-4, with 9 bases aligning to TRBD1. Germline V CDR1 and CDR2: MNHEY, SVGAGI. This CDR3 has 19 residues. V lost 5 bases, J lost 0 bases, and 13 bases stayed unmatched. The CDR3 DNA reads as TGTGCCAGCAGTAAAACCGGGACAGGGACCCTTGCAACTAATGAAAAACTGTTTTTT. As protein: CASSKTGTGTLATNEKLFF.

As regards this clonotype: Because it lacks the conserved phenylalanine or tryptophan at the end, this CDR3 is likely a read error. The CDR3 spells CASSSGGEQYI. CDR3 DNA: TGTGCCAGCAGCTCAGGAGGCGAGCAGTACATC. V gene TRBV7-9 combines with J gene TRBJ2-7, with D possibly matching TRBD2 (5 bases). Germline V gene sequence: CDR1 SEHNR, CDR2 FQNEAQ (reference sequence). This CDR3 contains 11 residues. Trimming left V 4 bases short and J 6 bases short, with 7 bases between.

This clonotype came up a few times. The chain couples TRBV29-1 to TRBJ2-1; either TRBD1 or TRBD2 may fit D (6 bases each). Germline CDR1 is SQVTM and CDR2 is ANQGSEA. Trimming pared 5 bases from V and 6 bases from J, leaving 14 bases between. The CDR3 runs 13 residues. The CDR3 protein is CSVSSGGRNEQFF. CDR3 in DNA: TGCAGCGTTTCTTCTGGGGGGCGCAATGAGCAGTTCTTC.

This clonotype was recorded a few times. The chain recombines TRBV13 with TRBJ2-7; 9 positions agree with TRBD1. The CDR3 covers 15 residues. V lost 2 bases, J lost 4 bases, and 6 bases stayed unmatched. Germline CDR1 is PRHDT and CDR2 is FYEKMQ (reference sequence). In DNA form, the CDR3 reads TGTGCCAGCAGCTTATCGGACAGGGGACCTTACGAGCAGTACTTC. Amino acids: CASSLSDRGPYEQYF. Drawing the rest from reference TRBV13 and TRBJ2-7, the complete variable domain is AAGVIQSPRHLIKEKRETATLKCYPIPRHDTVYWYQQGPGQDPQFLISFYEKMQSDKGSIPDRFSAQQFSDYHSELNMSSLELGDSALYFCASSLSDRGPYEQYFGPGTRLTVT.

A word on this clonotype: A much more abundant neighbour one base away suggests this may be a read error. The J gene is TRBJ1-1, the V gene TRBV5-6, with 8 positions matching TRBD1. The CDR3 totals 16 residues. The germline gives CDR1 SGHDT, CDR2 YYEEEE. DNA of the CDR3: TGTGCCGGCAGCTTGATGGGGGCAGGGGGCACCACTGAAGCTTTCTTT. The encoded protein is CAGSLMGAGGTTEAFF.

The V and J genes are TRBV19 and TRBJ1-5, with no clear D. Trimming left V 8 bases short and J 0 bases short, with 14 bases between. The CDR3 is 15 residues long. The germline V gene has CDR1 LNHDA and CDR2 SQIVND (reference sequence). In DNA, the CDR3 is TGTGCCAGTTTGGGTTCCGATTATAGCAATCAGCCCCAGCATTTT. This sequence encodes CASLGSDYSNQPQHF.

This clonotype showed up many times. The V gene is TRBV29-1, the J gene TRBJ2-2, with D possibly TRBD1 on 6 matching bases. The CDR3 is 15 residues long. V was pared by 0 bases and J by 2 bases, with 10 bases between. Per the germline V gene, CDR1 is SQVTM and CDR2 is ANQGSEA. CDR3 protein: CSVEDRTVNTGELFF. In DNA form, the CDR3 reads TGCAGCGTTGAAGATAGGACAGTCAACACCGGGGAGCTGTTTTTT.

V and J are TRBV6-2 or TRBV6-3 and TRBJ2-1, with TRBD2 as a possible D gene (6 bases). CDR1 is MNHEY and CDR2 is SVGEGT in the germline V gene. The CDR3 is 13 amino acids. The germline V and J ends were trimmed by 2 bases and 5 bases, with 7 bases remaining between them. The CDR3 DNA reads TGTGCCAGCAGTTACGGACTACACAATGAGCAGTTCTTC. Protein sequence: CASSYGLHNEQFF.

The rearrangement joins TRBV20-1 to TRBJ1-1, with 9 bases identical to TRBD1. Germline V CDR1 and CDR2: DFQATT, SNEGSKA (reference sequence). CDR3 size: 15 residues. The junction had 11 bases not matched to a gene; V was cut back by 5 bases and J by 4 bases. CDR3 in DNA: TGCAGTGCTGACAGCGGGACAGGGTTGTTCACTGAAGCTTTCTTT. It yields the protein CSADSGTGLFTEAFF.

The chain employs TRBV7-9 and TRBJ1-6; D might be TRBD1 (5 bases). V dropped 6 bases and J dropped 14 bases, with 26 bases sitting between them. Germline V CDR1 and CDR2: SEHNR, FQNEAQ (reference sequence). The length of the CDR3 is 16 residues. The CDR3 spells CASRRAGGRAPSSLHF. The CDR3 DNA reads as TGTGCCAGCAGGCGCGCCGGAGGCAGGGCGCCGTCATCCCTCCACTTT.

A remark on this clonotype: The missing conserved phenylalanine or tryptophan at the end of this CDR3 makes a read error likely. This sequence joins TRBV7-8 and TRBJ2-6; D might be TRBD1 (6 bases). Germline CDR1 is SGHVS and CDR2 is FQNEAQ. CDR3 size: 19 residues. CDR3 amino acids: CASSLAPRDMSSGANVLTS. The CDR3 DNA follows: TGTGCCAGCAGCTTAGCGCCAAGGGACATGAGCTCTGGCGCCAACGTCCTGACTTCC.

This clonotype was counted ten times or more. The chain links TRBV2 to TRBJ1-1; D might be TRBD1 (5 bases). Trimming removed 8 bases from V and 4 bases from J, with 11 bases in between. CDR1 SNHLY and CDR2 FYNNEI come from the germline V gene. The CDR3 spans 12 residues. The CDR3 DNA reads TGTGCCAGCGGGGGGGTTAGCACTGAAGCTTTCTTT. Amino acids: CASGGVSTEAFF.

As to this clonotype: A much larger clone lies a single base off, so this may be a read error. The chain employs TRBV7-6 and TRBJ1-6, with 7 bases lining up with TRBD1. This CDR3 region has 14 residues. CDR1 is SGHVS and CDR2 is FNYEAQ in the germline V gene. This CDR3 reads CTSSEGQNNSPLHF. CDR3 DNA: TGTACCAGCAGCGAGGGACAGAATAATTCACCCCTCCACTTT. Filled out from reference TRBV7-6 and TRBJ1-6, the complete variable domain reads GAGVSQSPRYKVTKRGQDVALRCDPISGHVSLYWYRQALGQGPEFLTYFNYEAQQDKSGLPNDRFSAERPEGSISTLTIQRTEQRDSAMYRCTSSEGQNNSPLHFGNGTRLTVT.

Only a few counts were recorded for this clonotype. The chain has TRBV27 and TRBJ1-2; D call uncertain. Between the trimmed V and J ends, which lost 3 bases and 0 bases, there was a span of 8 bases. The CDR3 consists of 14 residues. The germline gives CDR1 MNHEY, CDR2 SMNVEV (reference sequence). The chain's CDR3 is CASSLSHPNYGYTF. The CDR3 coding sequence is TGTGCCAGCAGTTTGTCACACCCTAACTATGGCTACACCTTC.

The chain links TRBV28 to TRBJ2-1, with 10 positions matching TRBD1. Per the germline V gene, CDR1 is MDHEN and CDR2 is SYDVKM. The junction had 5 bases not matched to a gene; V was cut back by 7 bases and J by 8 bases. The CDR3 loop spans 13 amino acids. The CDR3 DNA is TGTGCCAGCACTAGACAGGGGGCTTATGAGCAGTTCTTC. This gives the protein CASTRQGAYEQFF.

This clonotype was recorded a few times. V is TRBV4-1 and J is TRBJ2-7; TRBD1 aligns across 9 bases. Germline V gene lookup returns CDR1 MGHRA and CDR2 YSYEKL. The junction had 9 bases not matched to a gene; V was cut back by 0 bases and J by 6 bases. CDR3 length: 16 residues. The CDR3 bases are TGCGCCAGCAGCCAAGATCGGGGACAGGGATTGTCCGAGCAGTACTTC. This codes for CASSQDRGQGLSEQYF.

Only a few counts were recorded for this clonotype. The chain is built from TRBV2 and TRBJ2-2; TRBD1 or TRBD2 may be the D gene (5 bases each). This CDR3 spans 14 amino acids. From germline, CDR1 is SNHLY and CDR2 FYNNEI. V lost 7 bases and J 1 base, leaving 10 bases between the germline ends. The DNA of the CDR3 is TGTGCCAGCAAGGGACCCGGGAACACCGGGGAGCTGTTTTTT. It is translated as CASKGPGNTGELFF. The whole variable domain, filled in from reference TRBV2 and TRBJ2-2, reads EPEVTQTPSHQVTQMGQEVILRCVPISNHLYFYWYRQILGQKVEFLVSFYNNEISEKSEIFDDQFSVERPDGSNFTLKIRSTKLEDSAMYFCASKGPGNTGELFFGEGSRLTVL.

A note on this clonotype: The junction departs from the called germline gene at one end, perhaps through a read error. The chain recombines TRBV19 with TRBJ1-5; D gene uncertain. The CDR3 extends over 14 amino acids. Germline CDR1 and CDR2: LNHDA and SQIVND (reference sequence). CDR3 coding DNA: TGTGCCTGTAGTATTGGCAGTTTGACTCAGCCCCAGCATTTT. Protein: CACSIGSLTQPQHF.

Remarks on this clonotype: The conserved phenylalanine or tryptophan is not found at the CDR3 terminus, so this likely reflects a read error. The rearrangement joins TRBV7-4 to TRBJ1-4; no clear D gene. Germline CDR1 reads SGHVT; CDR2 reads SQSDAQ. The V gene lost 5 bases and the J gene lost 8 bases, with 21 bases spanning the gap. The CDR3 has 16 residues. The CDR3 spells CASSPKPRFPDEKLFL. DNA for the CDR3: TGTGCCAGCAGCCCGAAACCCCGCTTCCCGGACGAAAAACTGTTTCTT.

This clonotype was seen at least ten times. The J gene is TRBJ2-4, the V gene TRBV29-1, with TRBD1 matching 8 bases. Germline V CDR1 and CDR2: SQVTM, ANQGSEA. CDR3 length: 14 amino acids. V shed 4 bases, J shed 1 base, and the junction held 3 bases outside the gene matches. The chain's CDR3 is CSVVDRVAKNIQYF. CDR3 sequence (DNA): TGCAGCGTTGTGGACAGGGTTGCCAAAAACATTCAGTACTTC.

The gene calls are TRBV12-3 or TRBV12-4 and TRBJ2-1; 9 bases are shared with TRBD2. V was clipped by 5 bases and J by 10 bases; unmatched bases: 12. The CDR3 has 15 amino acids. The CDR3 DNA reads TGTGCCAGCAGTACCCTGGCGGGGGGGCCAGGGGAGCAGTTCTTC. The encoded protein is CASSTLAGGPGEQFF.

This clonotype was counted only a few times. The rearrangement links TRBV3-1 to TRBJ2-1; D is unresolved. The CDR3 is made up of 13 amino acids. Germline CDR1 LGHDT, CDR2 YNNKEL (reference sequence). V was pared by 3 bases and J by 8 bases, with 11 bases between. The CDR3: CASSHPPLDEQFF. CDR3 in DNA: TGTGCCAGCAGCCACCCGCCATTGGATGAGCAGTTCTTC.

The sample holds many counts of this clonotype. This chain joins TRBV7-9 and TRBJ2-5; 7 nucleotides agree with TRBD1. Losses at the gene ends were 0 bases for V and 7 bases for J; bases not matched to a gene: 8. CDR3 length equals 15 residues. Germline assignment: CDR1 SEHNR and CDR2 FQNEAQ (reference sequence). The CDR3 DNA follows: TGTGCCAGCAGCTTAGCGGGACAGTTCCAACGGACCCAGTACTTC. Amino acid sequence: CASSLAGQFQRTQYF.

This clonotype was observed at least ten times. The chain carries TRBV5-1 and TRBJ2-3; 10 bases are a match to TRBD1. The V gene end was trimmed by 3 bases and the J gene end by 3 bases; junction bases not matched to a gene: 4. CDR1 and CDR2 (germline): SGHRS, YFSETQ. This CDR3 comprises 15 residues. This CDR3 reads CASSWGTGETDTQYF. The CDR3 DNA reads TGCGCCAGCAGCTGGGGGACAGGGGAGACAGATACGCAGTATTTT. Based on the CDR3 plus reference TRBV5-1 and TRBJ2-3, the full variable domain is KAGVTQTPRYLIKTRGQQVTLSCSPISGHRSVSWYQQTPGQGLQFLFEYFSETQRNKGNFPGRFSGRQFSNSRSEMNVSTLELGDSALYLCASSWGTGETDTQYFGPGTRLTVL.